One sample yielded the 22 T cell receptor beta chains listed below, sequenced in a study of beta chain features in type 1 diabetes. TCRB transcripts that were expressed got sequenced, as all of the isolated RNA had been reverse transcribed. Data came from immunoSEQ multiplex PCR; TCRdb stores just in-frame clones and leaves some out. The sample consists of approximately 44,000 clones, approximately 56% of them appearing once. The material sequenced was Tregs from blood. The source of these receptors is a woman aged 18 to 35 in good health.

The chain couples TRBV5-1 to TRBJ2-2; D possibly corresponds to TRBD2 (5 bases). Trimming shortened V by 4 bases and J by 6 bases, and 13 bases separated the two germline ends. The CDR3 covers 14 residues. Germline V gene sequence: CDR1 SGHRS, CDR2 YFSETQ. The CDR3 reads CASSAVGGSGELFF. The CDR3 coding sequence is TGCGCCAGCAGCGCGGTTGGAGGATCCGGGGAGCTGTTTTTT.

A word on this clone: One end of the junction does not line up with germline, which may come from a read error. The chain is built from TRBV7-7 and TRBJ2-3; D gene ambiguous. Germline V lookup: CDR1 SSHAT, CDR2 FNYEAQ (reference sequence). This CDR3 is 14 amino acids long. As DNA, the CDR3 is TGTGCTAGCAGCCCGTCCCAGTACACAGATACGCAGTATTTT. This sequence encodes CASSPSQYTDTQYF.

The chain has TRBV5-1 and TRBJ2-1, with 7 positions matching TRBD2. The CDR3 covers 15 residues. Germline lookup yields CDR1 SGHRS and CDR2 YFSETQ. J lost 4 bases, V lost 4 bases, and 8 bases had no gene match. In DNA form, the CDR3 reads TGCGCCAGCAGCCCCGGAGCGGGGAATTACAATGAGCAGTTCTTC. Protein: CASSPGAGNYNEQFF. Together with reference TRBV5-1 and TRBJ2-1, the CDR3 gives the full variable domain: KAGVTQTPRYLIKTRGQQVTLSCSPISGHRSVSWYQQTPGQGLQFLFEYFSETQRNKGNFPGRFSGRQFSNSRSEMNVSTLELGDSALYLCASSPGAGNYNEQFFGPGTRLTVL.

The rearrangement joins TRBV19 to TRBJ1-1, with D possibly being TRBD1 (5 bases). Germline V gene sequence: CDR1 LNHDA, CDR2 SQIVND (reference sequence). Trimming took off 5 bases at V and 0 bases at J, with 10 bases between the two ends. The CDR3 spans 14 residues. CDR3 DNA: TGTGCCAGTAGTGGTGGGGCGTTGAACACTGAAGCTTTCTTT. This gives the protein CASSGGALNTEAFF. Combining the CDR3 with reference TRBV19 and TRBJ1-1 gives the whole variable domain DGGITQSPKYLFRKEGQNVTLSCEQNLNHDAMYWYRQDPGQGLRLIYYSQIVNDFQKGDIAEGYSVSREKKESFPLTVTSAQKNPTAFYLCASSGGALNTEAFFGQGTRLTVV.

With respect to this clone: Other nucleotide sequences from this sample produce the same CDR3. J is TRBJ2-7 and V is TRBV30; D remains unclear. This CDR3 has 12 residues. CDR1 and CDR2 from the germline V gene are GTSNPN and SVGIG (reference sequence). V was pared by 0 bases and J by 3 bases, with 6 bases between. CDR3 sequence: CAWSVSFYEQYF. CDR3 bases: TGTGCCTGGAGTGTATCCTTCTACGAGCAGTACTTC. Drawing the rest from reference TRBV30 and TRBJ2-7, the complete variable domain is SQTIHQWPATLVQPVGSPLSLECTVEGTSNPNLYWYRQAAGRGLQLLFYSVGIGQISSEVPQNLSASRPQDRQFILSSKKLLLSDSGFYLCAWSVSFYEQYFGPGTRLTVT.

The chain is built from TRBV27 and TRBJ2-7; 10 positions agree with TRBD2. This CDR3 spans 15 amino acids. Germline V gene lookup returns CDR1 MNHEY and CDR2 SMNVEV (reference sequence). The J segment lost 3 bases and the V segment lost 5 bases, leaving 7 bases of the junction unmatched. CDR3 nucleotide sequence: TGTGCCAGCAGTATTATAGCGGGAGGCCTCTACGAGCAGTACTTC. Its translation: CASSIIAGGLYEQYF.

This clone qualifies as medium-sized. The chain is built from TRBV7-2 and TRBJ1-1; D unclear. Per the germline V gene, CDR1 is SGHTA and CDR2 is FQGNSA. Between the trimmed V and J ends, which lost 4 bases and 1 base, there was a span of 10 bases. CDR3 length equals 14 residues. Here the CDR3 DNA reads TGTGCCAGCAGCTCCCTTGGCAAGAACACTGAAGCTTTCTTT. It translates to CASSSLGKNTEAFF.

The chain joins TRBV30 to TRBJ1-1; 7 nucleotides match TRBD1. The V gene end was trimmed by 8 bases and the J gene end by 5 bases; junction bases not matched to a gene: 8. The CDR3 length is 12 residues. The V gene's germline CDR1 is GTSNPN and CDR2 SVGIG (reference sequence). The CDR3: CAGRQGWTEAFF. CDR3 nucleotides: TGTGCCGGAAGACAGGGATGGACTGAAGCTTTCTTT. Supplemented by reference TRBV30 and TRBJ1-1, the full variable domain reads SQTIHQWPATLVQPVGSPLSLECTVEGTSNPNLYWYRQAAGRGLQLLFYSVGIGQISSEVPQNLSASRPQDRQFILSSKKLLLSDSGFYLCAGRQGWTEAFFGQGTRLTVV.

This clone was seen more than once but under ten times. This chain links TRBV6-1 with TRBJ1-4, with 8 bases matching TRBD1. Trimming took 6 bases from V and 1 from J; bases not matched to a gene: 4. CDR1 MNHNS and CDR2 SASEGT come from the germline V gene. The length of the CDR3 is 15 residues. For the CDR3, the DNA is TGTGCCAGCAGGGACAGGGTAGTAACTAATGAAAAACTGTTTTTT. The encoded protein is CASRDRVVTNEKLFF.

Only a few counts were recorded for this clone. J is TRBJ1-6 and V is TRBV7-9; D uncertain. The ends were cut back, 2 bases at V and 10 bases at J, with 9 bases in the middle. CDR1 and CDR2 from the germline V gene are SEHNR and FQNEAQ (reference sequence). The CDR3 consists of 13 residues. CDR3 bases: TGTGCCAGCAGCTTACGCGGGGAGTCACCCCTCCACTTT. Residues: CASSLRGESPLHF.

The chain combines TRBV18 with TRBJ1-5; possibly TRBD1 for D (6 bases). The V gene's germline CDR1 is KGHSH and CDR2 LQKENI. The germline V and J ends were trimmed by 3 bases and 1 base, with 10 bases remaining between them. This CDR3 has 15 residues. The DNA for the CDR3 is TGTGCCAGCTCACCTAGGGGGGGAAGCAATCAGCCCCAGCATTTT. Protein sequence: CASSPRGGSNQPQHF.

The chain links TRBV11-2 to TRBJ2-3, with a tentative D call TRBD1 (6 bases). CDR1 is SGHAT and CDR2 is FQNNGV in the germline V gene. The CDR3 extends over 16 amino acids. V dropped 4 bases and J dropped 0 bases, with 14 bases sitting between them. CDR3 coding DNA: TGTGCCAGCAGCTCTGGACAGAGCCACAGCACAGATACGCAGTATTTT. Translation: CASSSGQSHSTDTQYF. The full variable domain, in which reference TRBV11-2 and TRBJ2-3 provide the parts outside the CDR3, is EAGVAQSPRYKIIEKRQSVAFWCNPISGHATLYWYQQILGQGPKLLIQFQNNGVVDDSQLPKDRFSAERLKGVDSTLKIQPAKLEDSAVYLCASSSGQSHSTDTQYFGPGTRLTVL.

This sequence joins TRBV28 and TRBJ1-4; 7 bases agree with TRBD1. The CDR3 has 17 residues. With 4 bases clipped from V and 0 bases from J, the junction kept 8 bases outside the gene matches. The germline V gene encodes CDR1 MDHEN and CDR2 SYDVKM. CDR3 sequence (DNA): TGTGCCAGCAGTTCCTGGGACAGTTCCGCAACTAATGAAAAACTGTTTTTT. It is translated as CASSSWDSSATNEKLFF.

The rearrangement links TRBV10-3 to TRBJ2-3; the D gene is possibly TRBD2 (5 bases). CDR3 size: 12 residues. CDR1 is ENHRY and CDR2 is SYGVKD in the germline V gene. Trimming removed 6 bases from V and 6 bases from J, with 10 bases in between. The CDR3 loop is CAISDERDTQYF. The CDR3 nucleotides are TGTGCCATCAGCGACGAGCGGGATACGCAGTATTTT.

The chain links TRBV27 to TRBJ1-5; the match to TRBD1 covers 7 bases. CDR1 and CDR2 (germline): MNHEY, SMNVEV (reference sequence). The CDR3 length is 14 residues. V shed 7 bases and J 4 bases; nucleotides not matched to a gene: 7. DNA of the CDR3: TGTGCCAGCAACTCGGGACAGCTTAATCAGCCCCAGCATTTT. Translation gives CASNSGQLNQPQHF.

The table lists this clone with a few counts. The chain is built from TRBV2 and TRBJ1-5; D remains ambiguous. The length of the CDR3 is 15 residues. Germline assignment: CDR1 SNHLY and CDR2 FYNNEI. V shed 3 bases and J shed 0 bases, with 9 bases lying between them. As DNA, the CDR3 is TGTGCCAGCAGTGACTTGGGAGCTAGCAATCAGCCCCAGCATTTT. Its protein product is CASSDLGASNQPQHF.

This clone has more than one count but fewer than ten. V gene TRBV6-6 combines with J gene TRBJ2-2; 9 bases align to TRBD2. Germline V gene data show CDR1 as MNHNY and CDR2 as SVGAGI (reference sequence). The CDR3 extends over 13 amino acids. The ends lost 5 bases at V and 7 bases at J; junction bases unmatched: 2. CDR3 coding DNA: TGTGCCAGCAGTAGCGGGGGGATCGGGGAGCTGTTTTTT. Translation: CASSSGGIGELFF.

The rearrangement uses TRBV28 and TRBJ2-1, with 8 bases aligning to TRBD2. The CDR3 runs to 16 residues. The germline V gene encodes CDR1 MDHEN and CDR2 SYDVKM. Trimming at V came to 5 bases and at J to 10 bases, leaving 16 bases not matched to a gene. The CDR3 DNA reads TGTGCCAGCAGTGAGGTAGCGGGAAGGGGGGATCTCGAGCAGTTCTTC. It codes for CASSEVAGRGDLEQFF.

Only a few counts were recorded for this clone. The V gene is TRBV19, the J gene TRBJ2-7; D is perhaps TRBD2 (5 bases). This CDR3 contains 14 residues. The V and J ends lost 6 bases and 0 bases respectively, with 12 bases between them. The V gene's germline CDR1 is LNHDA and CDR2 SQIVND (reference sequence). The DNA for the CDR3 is TGTGCCAGTAGCATAAGAGGGAGCTCCTACGAGCAGTACTTC. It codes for CASSIRGSSYEQYF.

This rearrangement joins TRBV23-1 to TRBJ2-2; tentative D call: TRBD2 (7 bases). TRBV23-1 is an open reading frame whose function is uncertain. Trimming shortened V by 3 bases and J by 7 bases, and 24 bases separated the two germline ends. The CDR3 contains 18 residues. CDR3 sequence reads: CASSHSPGRGEGIGELFF. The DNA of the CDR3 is TGCGCCAGCAGTCATTCCCCAGGGAGGGGGGAGGGCATCGGGGAGCTGTTTTTT.

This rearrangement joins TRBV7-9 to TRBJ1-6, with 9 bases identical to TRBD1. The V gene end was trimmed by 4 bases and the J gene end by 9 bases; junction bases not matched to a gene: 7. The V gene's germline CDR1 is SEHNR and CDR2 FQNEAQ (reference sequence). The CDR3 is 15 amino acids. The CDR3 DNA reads TGTGCCAGCAGCTCGGCGGGACAGGGAGCTTCACCCCTCCACTTT. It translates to CASSSAGQGASPLHF.

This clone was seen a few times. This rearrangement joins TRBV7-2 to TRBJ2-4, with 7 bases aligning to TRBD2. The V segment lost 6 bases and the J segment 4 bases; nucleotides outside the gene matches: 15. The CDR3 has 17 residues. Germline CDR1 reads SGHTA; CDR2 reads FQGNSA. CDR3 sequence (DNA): TGTGCCAGCAGTCAGGGAGGCGGCGGGAGATCAAAAAACATTCAGTACTTC. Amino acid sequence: CASSQGGGGRSKNIQYF.